Below, 18 T cell receptor beta chains from the same sample are listed, as sequenced in a study of blood T cell repertoires in COVID-19. Here immunoSEQ multiplex PCR was the method, and the copy in TCRdb shows in-frame clones only, minus some. The profile shows a few hundred thousand clones, less than 85% of them singletons. The sequenced sample consisted of PBMCs or T cells enriched from blood (not recorded which). The receptor source for this set is a man aged 40-49 years who had recovered from COVID-19.

The genes are TRBV5-1 and TRBJ2-2; 9 positions agree with TRBD1. The germline CDR1 and CDR2 sequences are SGHRS and YFSETQ. Trimming took 2 bases from V and 6 from J; bases not matched to a gene: 5. This CDR3 region has 15 residues. The CDR3 sequence is CASSLRTGEAGELFF. Here the CDR3 DNA reads TGCGCCAGCAGCTTAAGGACAGGGGAGGCCGGGGAGCTGTTTTTT.

This CDR3 is CASSRLGVTQNSPLHF. The CDR3 coding sequence is TGTGCCAGCAGCAGACTAGGGGTAACCCAGAATTCACCCCTCCACTTT. The chain recombines TRBV11-2 with TRBJ1-6, with D perhaps TRBD1 (5 bases). The V gene's germline CDR1 is SGHAT and CDR2 FQNNGV. CDR3 length: 16 residues. Trimming removed 5 bases at V and 7 bases at J, with 18 bases between. Full variable domain (rest looked up from reference TRBV11-2 and TRBJ1-6): EAGVAQSPRYKIIEKRQSVAFWCNPISGHATLYWYQQILGQGPKLLIQFQNNGVVDDSQLPKDRFSAERLKGVDSTLKIQPAKLEDSAVYLCASSRLGVTQNSPLHFGNGTRLTVT.

This rearrangement joins TRBV29-1 to TRBJ2-3, with 10 nucleotides matching TRBD2. The CDR3 contains 12 residues. The germline V gene encodes CDR1 SQVTM and CDR2 ANQGSEA. Trimming at V came to 7 bases and at J to 5 bases, leaving 3 bases not matched to a gene. CDR3 DNA sequence: TGCAGCGCCCGACTAGCGGGAGATACGCAGTATTTT. Its translation is CSARLAGDTQYF.

This clone was found once. The genes are TRBV27 and TRBJ2-7; 7 bases map to TRBD2. CDR1 is MNHEY, CDR2 SMNVEV, per germline (reference sequence). The CDR3 is 14 amino acids. V trimming: 4 bases; J trimming: 2 bases; junction bases outside the gene matches: 5. CDR3 coding DNA: TGTGCCAGCAGTTATACTAGCGAAGCCTACGAGCAGTACTTC. It yields the protein CASSYTSEAYEQYF.

The chain joins TRBV5-1 to TRBJ2-5; 8 bases align to TRBD1. Germline loops: CDR1 SGHRS, CDR2 YFSETQ. CDR3 size: 14 residues. The J segment lost 1 base and the V segment lost 4 bases, leaving 3 bases of the junction unmatched. The CDR3 protein is CASSEGQVQETQYF. The CDR3 DNA is TGCGCCAGCAGCGAGGGACAGGTCCAAGAGACCCAGTACTTC.

The V gene is TRBV6-2 or TRBV6-3, the J gene TRBJ2-7; 11 nucleotides agree with TRBD2. This CDR3 has 15 amino acids. The germline CDR1 and CDR2 sequences are MNHEY and SVGEGT. Trimming removed 6 bases from V and 2 bases from J; junction bases left unmatched: 6. The CDR3 bases are TGTGCCAGCAGCCTTACTAGCGGGGGACCCTACGAGCAGTACTTC. Its translation: CASSLTSGGPYEQYF.

The V gene is TRBV5-1, the J gene TRBJ2-7, with 15 bases that match TRBD2. Losses at the gene ends were 3 bases for V and 3 bases for J; bases not matched to a gene: 4. The CDR3 has 16 residues. Germline loops: CDR1 SGHRS, CDR2 YFSETQ. CDR3 DNA sequence: TGCGCCAGCAGCTGGAGGACTAGCGGGAGGGACTACGAGCAGTACTTC. Its translation is CASSWRTSGRDYEQYF.

The chain carries TRBV24-1 and TRBJ1-4; the D gene is possibly TRBD1 (5 bases). This CDR3 spans 17 amino acids. Trimming took off 8 bases at V and 0 bases at J, with 18 bases between the two ends. Germline loops: CDR1 KGHDR, CDR2 SFDVKD. Here the CDR3 DNA reads TGTGCCACCATCAAACGGGGGAACGGCTCAACTAATGAAAAACTGTTTTTT. It yields the protein CATIKRGNGSTNEKLFF.

The chain employs TRBV19 and TRBJ2-3; tentative D call: TRBD1 (5 bases). V lost 1 base to trimming and J lost 4 bases, with 15 bases between them. CDR1 and CDR2 (germline): LNHDA, SQIVND (reference sequence). The CDR3 loop spans 16 amino acids. The CDR3 sequence is CASSIGPGITADTQYF. DNA of the CDR3: TGTGCCAGTAGTATAGGCCCAGGGATTACCGCAGATACGCAGTATTTT.

This clone was seen just once. The J gene is TRBJ1-1, the V gene TRBV13; no clear D. CDR1 and CDR2 from the germline V gene are PRHDT and FYEKMQ (reference sequence). This CDR3 has 15 residues. Between the trimmed V and J ends, which lost 5 bases and 0 bases, there was a span of 13 bases. In nucleotides, the CDR3 is TGTGCCAGCAGCCCGCACGGGTGGATGAACACTGAAGCTTTCTTT. This sequence encodes CASSPHGWMNTEAFF.

The chain links TRBV5-1 to TRBJ2-4; 8 bases align to TRBD2. CDR3 length equals 17 residues. V lost 0 bases and J lost 5; bases outside the gene matches: 10. The germline V gene has CDR1 SGHRS and CDR2 YFSETQ. DNA of the CDR3: TGCGCCAGCAGCTTGGCCGTATTAGCGGGATCTGAAAACATTCAGTACTTC. Protein product: CASSLAVLAGSENIQYF.

The chain carries TRBV5-1 and TRBJ2-5, with D perhaps TRBD1 (5 bases). CDR3 length: 14 residues. Germline V CDR1 and CDR2: SGHRS, YFSETQ. The V and J ends lost 0 bases and 6 bases respectively, with 12 bases between them. CDR3 bases: TGCGCCAGCAGCTTGGCGTCAGGGATGCAGACCCAGTACTTC. It translates to CASSLASGMQTQYF.

This chain joins TRBV3-1 (or the pseudogene TRBV3-2) and TRBJ1-5; a possible D gene is TRBD1 (5 bases). Germline loops: CDR1 LGHDT, CDR2 YNNKEL (reference sequence). With 4 bases removed from V and 4 bases from J, the gap between germline ends came to 14 bases. The CDR3 loop spans 15 amino acids. CDR3 amino acids: CASSPTGPLNQPQHF. CDR3 nucleotides: TGTGCCAGCAGCCCTACAGGTCCGTTAAATCAGCCCCAGCATTTT.

This clone appeared once. V gene TRBV2 combines with J gene TRBJ2-3; D perhaps matches TRBD2 (5 bases). CDR1 and CDR2 from the germline V gene are SNHLY and FYNNEI. Trimming pared 8 bases from V and 0 bases from J, leaving 12 bases between. This CDR3 has 14 amino acids. The CDR3 sequence is CASGRTFSTDTQYF. DNA for the CDR3: TGTGCCAGCGGACGGACTTTCAGCACAGATACGCAGTATTTT. The variable domain in full, with the rest retrieved from reference TRBV2 and TRBJ2-3, is EPEVTQTPSHQVTQMGQEVILRCVPISNHLYFYWYRQILGQKVEFLVSFYNNEISEKSEIFDDQFSVERPDGSNFTLKIRSTKLEDSAMYFCASGRTFSTDTQYFGPGTRLTVL.

V is TRBV30 and J is TRBJ1-4; TRBD1 aligns across 8 bases. CDR3 length: 15 amino acids. The germline V gene encodes CDR1 GTSNPN and CDR2 SVGIG (reference sequence). Germline trimming cut 2 bases from V and 8 bases from J; bases unmatched to any gene: 10. The chain's CDR3 is CAWSTTGGRGEKLFF. The DNA for the CDR3 is TGTGCCTGGAGTACCACAGGGGGGCGTGGCGAAAAACTGTTTTTT.

The CDR3 protein is CASSNQHGSGRAFEQYF. As DNA, the CDR3 is TGTGCCAGCAGCAACCAGCACGGTAGCGGGAGGGCCTTCGAGCAGTACTTC. The rearrangement joins TRBV7-9 to TRBJ2-7; TRBD2 matches 11 bases. V gave up 5 bases and J gave up 6 bases; unmatched junction bases: 15. Germline V gives CDR1 SEHNR, CDR2 FQNEAQ (reference sequence). The CDR3 is 17 residues long.

V usage is TRBV27 and J usage is TRBJ2-1, with D perhaps TRBD2 (6 bases). The V and J ends lost 3 bases and 0 bases respectively, with 9 bases between them. The CDR3 covers 15 residues. Germline V gene lookup returns CDR1 MNHEY and CDR2 SMNVEV (reference sequence). CDR3 DNA sequence: TGTGCCAGCAGTTTGCTGGGGGGCTCCTACAATGAGCAGTTCTTC. Translating it yields CASSLLGGSYNEQFF.

The chain has TRBV27 and TRBJ2-1, with a weak D call TRBD2 (5 bases). Trimming left V 6 bases short and J 0 bases short, with 12 bases between. Germline V CDR1 and CDR2: MNHEY, SMNVEV (reference sequence). The CDR3 spans 15 residues. This CDR3 reads CASSPGWGSYNEQFF. The CDR3 DNA is TGTGCCAGCAGCCCGGGATGGGGCTCCTACAATGAGCAGTTCTTC.